The 21 T cell receptor beta chains below come from one sample, sequenced in a study of blood T cell repertoires in COVID-19. Method: immunoSEQ multiplex PCR; TCRdb's copy keeps in-frame clones and lacks some. The sample yields about 200,000 clones, 60% to 85% seen once. Sequencing was carried out using peripheral blood. Every receptor here comes from a woman aged 65 to 85 with acute or convalescent COVID-19.

J is TRBJ2-1 and V is TRBV18; no reliable D call. This CDR3 is 17 amino acids long. In germline, CDR1 is KGHSH, CDR2 LQKENI. The germline V and J ends were trimmed by 0 bases and 0 bases, with 12 bases remaining between them. The CDR3 loop reads CASSPPAAPLSYNEQFF. In nucleotides, the CDR3 is TGTGCCAGCTCACCACCGGCTGCACCCCTCTCCTACAATGAGCAGTTCTTC.

This clone was seen a handful of times. The identical CDR3 is also encoded by other nucleotide sequences in the sample. The V gene is TRBV28, the J gene TRBJ2-1, with 7 bases lining up with TRBD1. Per the germline V gene, CDR1 is MDHEN and CDR2 is SYDVKM. The V gene end was trimmed by 6 bases and the J gene end by 2 bases; junction bases not matched to a gene: 7. The length of the CDR3 is 15 residues. CDR3 nucleotide sequence: TGTGCCAGCAGGTTCCGGGACAGACCCTACAATGAGCAGTTCTTC. It specifies CASRFRDRPYNEQFF. Variable domain in full (rest from reference TRBV28 and TRBJ2-1): DVKVTQSSRYLVKRTGEKVFLECVQDMDHENMFWYRQDPGLGLRLIYFSYDVKMKEKGDIPEGYSVSREKKERFSLILESASTNQTSMYLCASRFRDRPYNEQFFGPGTRLTVL.

There are a few counts of this clone. The V and J genes are TRBV3-1 (or the pseudogene TRBV3-2) and TRBJ1-4, with a tentative D call TRBD1 (6 bases). The CDR3 totals 16 residues. Looked up from germline, CDR1 is LGHDT and CDR2 is YNNKEL (reference sequence). Trimming shortened V by 2 bases and J by 6 bases, and 16 bases separated the two germline ends. The DNA for the CDR3 is TGTGCCAGCAGCCAAACTCGACAGGATGGGGATGAAAAACTGTTTTTT. This sequence encodes CASSQTRQDGDEKLFF.

The chain combines TRBV27 with TRBJ2-7; TRBD2 matches 11 bases. The ends lost 6 bases at V and 4 bases at J; junction bases unmatched: 8. This CDR3 spans 15 amino acids. The germline V gene has CDR1 MNHEY and CDR2 SMNVEV (reference sequence). Here the CDR3 DNA reads TGTGCCAGCAGATCACTAGCGGGAGCTTTGTACGAGCAGTACTTC. Its protein product is CASRSLAGALYEQYF.

The J gene is TRBJ2-7, the V gene TRBV2, with TRBD1 matching 11 bases. This CDR3 region has 16 residues. The trim removed 4 bases at V and 4 bases at J, leaving 9 bases unmatched. The germline gives CDR1 SNHLY, CDR2 FYNNEI. The DNA for the CDR3 is TGTGCCAGCAGTGGATATATCGGGACAGGGGGGTACGAGCAGTACTTC. Translated: CASSGYIGTGGYEQYF.

The J gene is TRBJ1-6, the V gene TRBV19; TRBD1 agrees at 7 bases. Germline V lookup: CDR1 LNHDA, CDR2 SQIVND (reference sequence). Trimming cost V 3 bases and J 10 bases; bases outside gene matches: 3. This CDR3 spans 13 amino acids. CDR3 in amino acids: CASSIDRDSPLHF. The CDR3, as DNA: TGTGCCAGTAGTATCGACAGGGACTCACCCCTCCACTTT.

The rearrangement links TRBV10-1 to TRBJ1-5; the match to TRBD1 covers 7 bases. Germline V lookup: CDR1 WNHNN, CDR2 SYGVQD (reference sequence). The CDR3 runs to 14 residues. Trimming at V came to 9 bases and at J to 0 bases, leaving 5 bases not matched to a gene. As DNA, the CDR3 is TGCGCCAGGGGACAGACCTATAGCAATCAGCCCCAGCATTTT. It specifies CARGQTYSNQPQHF.

This chain joins TRBV19 and TRBJ2-1; 8 bases are a match to TRBD1. The CDR3 loop spans 15 amino acids. Germline CDR1 is LNHDA and CDR2 is SQIVND (reference sequence). The trim removed 7 bases at V and 4 bases at J, leaving 9 bases unmatched. CDR3: CASTKTGANYNEQFF. CDR3 nucleotide sequence: TGTGCCAGTACCAAGACAGGGGCGAATTACAATGAGCAGTTCTTC.

The chain combines TRBV24-1 with TRBJ2-1; 7 bases map to TRBD2. CDR1 is KGHDR and CDR2 is SFDVKD in the germline V gene. V lost 3 bases and J lost 4; bases outside the gene matches: 2. The CDR3 length is 14 residues. The chain's CDR3 is CATSDGLVYNEQFF. The CDR3, as DNA: TGTGCCACCAGTGATGGACTAGTTTACAATGAGCAGTTCTTC.

The V gene is TRBV3-1 (or the pseudogene TRBV3-2), the J gene TRBJ2-7; tentatively, D is TRBD2 (6 bases). Germline V gene lookup returns CDR1 LGHDT and CDR2 YNNKEL (reference sequence). Trimming removed 7 bases from V and 0 bases from J, with 13 bases in between. The CDR3 has 14 amino acids. CDR3 loop: CASTPRGISYEQYF. In nucleotides, the CDR3 is TGTGCCAGCACCCCTCGGGGGATCTCCTACGAGCAGTACTTC.

The chain combines TRBV29-1 with TRBJ2-3, with TRBD2 identical over 15 bases. The CDR3 has 18 amino acids. Germline CDR1 reads SQVTM; CDR2 reads ANQGSEA. Losses at the gene ends were 3 bases for V and 0 bases for J; bases not matched to a gene: 7. The CDR3 sequence is CSVEGTSGRKPSTDTQYF. Here the CDR3 DNA reads TGCAGCGTTGAGGGGACTAGCGGGAGGAAACCTAGCACAGATACGCAGTATTTT.

The J gene is TRBJ2-1, the V gene TRBV11-3, with D maybe TRBD2 (6 bases). V was pared by 3 bases and J by 3 bases, with 9 bases between. CDR1 SGHNT and CDR2 YENEEA come from the germline V gene. The CDR3 covers 14 residues. The CDR3 sequence: CASSFGGDYNEQFF. CDR3 bases: TGTGCCAGCAGCTTTGGCGGGGACTACAATGAGCAGTTCTTC. Variable domain in full (rest from reference TRBV11-3 and TRBJ2-1): EAGVVQSPRYKIIEKKQPVAFWCNPISGHNTLYWYLQNLGQGPELLIRYENEEAVDDSQLPKDRFSAERLKGVDSTLKIQPAELGDSAVYLCASSFGGDYNEQFFGPGTRLTVL.

This chain uses TRBV28 with TRBJ1-5; no reliable D call. Germline CDR1 is MDHEN and CDR2 is SYDVKM. Deletions cut 3 bases from V and 4 bases from J, with 7 bases between. CDR3 size: 13 residues. The CDR3 protein is CASSLRANQPQHF. The CDR3 DNA follows: TGTGCCAGCAGTTTGAGAGCTAATCAGCCCCAGCATTTT. The full variable domain, in which reference TRBV28 and TRBJ1-5 provide the parts outside the CDR3, is DVKVTQSSRYLVKRTGEKVFLECVQDMDHENMFWYRQDPGLGLRLIYFSYDVKMKEKGDIPEGYSVSREKKERFSLILESASTNQTSMYLCASSLRANQPQHFGDGTRLSIL.

The rearrangement links TRBV19 to TRBJ2-3; D unresolved. Germline CDR1 reads LNHDA; CDR2 reads SQIVND (reference sequence). The CDR3 has 18 amino acids. V gave up 0 bases and J gave up 4 bases, with 20 bases separating them. The CDR3 is CASSIDTPNRLRPDTQYF. The DNA for the CDR3 is TGTGCCAGTAGTATAGATACCCCGAACCGATTGAGGCCAGATACGCAGTATTTT.

This chain joins TRBV14 and TRBJ1-2; D not resolved. V dropped 1 base and J dropped 1 base, with 4 bases sitting between them. The CDR3 has 13 residues. CDR1 and CDR2 (germline): SGHDN, FVKESK. The CDR3 DNA is TGTGCCAGCAGCCAAGGAGTTAACTATGGCTACACCTTC. This codes for CASSQGVNYGYTF.

This chain uses TRBV27 with TRBJ2-1, with TRBD1 matching over 7 bases. After removal of 10 bases from V and 2 bases from J, the junction contained 8 bases not matched to a gene. This CDR3 comprises 14 residues. Germline loops: CDR1 MNHEY, CDR2 SMNVEV (reference sequence). CDR3 protein: CATRGTATYNEQFF. Written as DNA, the CDR3 is TGTGCCACGAGGGGGACAGCGACCTACAATGAGCAGTTCTTC.

The chain employs TRBV4-1 and TRBJ2-7; 7 bases match TRBD1. Germline V gene lookup returns CDR1 MGHRA and CDR2 YSYEKL. Germline trimming cut 3 bases from V and 3 bases from J; bases unmatched to any gene: 2. CDR3 length: 13 residues. CDR3 amino acids: CASSQDRSYEQYF. DNA for the CDR3: TGCGCCAGCAGCCAGGACAGGAGCTACGAGCAGTACTTC.

This chain links TRBV7-2 with TRBJ1-3; D remains ambiguous. V lost 0 bases, J lost 4 bases, and 10 bases lay in between. This CDR3 spans 15 amino acids. The germline gives CDR1 SGHTA, CDR2 FQGNSA. CDR3 residues: CASSLASTPGNTIYF. The CDR3 region has the DNA TGTGCCAGCAGCTTAGCATCCACACCCGGAAACACCATATATTTT. Full variable domain (remainder filled in from reference TRBV7-2 and TRBJ1-3): GAGVSQSPSNKVTEKGKDVELRCDPISGHTALYWYRQSLGQGLEFLIYFQGNSAPDKSGLPSDRFSAERTGGSVSTLTIQRTQQEDSAVYLCASSLASTPGNTIYFGEGSWLTVV.

The chain recombines TRBV12-3 or TRBV12-4 with TRBJ2-2, with unresolved D. V shed 5 bases and J shed 2 bases, with 3 bases lying between them. The CDR3 totals 12 residues. CDR3 sequence (DNA): TGTGCCAGCAGTCCTAACACCGGGGAGCTGTTTTTT. Translating gives CASSPNTGELFF.

The chain has TRBV10-3 and TRBJ1-1, with D tentatively TRBD1 (5 bases). The CDR3 loop spans 12 amino acids. Germline CDR1 reads ENHRY; CDR2 reads SYGVKD. Trimming took off 3 bases at V and 8 bases at J, with 10 bases between the two ends. The DNA for the CDR3 is TGTGCCATCAGTGAAGGATCAGGGGAAGCTTTCTTT. Protein sequence: CAISEGSGEAFF.

The chain uses TRBV7-3 and TRBJ2-3; D is perhaps TRBD1 (5 bases). This CDR3 region has 14 residues. Between the trimmed V and J ends, which lost 2 bases and 6 bases, there was a span of 12 bases. Germline V CDR1 and CDR2: SGHTA, FQGTGA. CDR3 in DNA: TGTGCCAGCAGCTTAGACAGTTTAGGGGATACGCAGTATTTT. The encoded protein is CASSLDSLGDTQYF. Full variable domain (missing parts from reference TRBV7-3 and TRBJ2-3): GAGVSQTPSNKVTEKGKYVELRCDPISGHTALYWYRQSLGQGPEFLIYFQGTGAADDSGLPNDRFFAVRPEGSVSTLKIQRTERGDSAVYLCASSLDSLGDTQYFGPGTRLTVL.